One sample yielded the 26 T cell receptor beta chains listed below, sequenced in a study of PD-1 blockade in classical Hodgkin lymphoma. The method was immunoSEQ multiplex PCR; TCRdb's version includes in-frame clones alone and lacks a portion of them. The table records about 94,000 clones, approximately 92% of them present only once. Each patient relapsed following autologous stem cell transplantation, and prior brentuximab vedotin exposure differed. The material sequenced was peripheral blood mononuclear cells (PBMCs), taken before the second cycle of nivolumab. The receptors stem from a human donor with classical Hodgkin lymphoma.

The chain couples TRBV5-1 to TRBJ2-7; 8 nucleotides agree with TRBD1. Trimming took 4 bases from V and 11 from J; bases not matched to a gene: 5. CDR1 is SGHRS and CDR2 is YFSETQ in the germline V gene. The CDR3 runs to 11 residues. Written as DNA, the CDR3 is TGCGCCAGCAGCGGGGACAGGTCTAAGTACTTC. Encoded protein: CASSGDRSKYF.

The chain is built from TRBV5-1 and TRBJ1-2, with 8 nucleotides matching TRBD1. V trimming: 0 bases; J trimming: 6 bases; junction bases outside the gene matches: 4. The CDR3 is 14 amino acids. The germline gives CDR1 SGHRS, CDR2 YFSETQ. This chain's CDR3 is CASSLGLTGDGYTF. The CDR3 region has the DNA TGCGCCAGCAGCTTGGGTCTGACAGGGGATGGCTACACCTTC.

The chain is built from TRBV5-6 and TRBJ2-2; D ambiguous. V lost 0 bases and J lost 3, with 12 bases in between. The CDR3 has 16 amino acids. CDR1 and CDR2 from the germline V gene are SGHDT and YYEEEE. CDR3 coding DNA: TGTGCCAGCAGCTTGGGTGGAACCCCTCACACCGGGGAGCTGTTTTTT. Its protein product is CASSLGGTPHTGELFF.

The chain combines TRBV7-9 with TRBJ2-7, with 8 nucleotides matching TRBD2. The CDR3 contains 14 residues. Germline assignment: CDR1 SEHNR and CDR2 FQNEAQ (reference sequence). J lost 3 bases, V lost 1 base, and 2 bases had no gene match. CDR3 in DNA: TGTGCCAGCAGCTTAGTCGGGGGGGACTACGAGCAGTACTTC. Protein sequence: CASSLVGGDYEQYF.

This chain connects TRBV7-3 to TRBJ2-1; the D is unclear. Trimming removed 4 bases from V and 3 bases from J, with 13 bases in between. From germline, CDR1 is SGHTA and CDR2 FQGTGA. The CDR3 loop spans 15 amino acids. CDR3 loop: CASSSASGGYNEQFF. The CDR3 DNA sequence: TGTGCCAGCAGCTCCGCCTCGGGTGGCTACAATGAGCAGTTCTTC. Drawing the rest from reference TRBV7-3 and TRBJ2-1, the complete variable domain is GAGVSQTPSNKVTEKGKYVELRCDPISGHTALYWYRQSLGQGPEFLIYFQGTGAADDSGLPNDRFFAVRPEGSVSTLKIQRTERGDSAVYLCASSSASGGYNEQFFGPGTRLTVL.

As for this clone: Other DNA sequences in the same sample also yield this CDR3. The chain recombines TRBV5-1 with TRBJ2-1; 12 bases match TRBD2. CDR3 size: 15 residues. Germline lookup yields CDR1 SGHRS and CDR2 YFSETQ. V dropped 4 bases and J dropped 7; count of bases not matched to a gene: 6. The CDR3 coding sequence is TGCGCCAGCAGCCTCGGACTAGCGGGAAGGAATGAGCAGTTCTTC. Protein: CASSLGLAGRNEQFF.

The chain has TRBV5-1 and TRBJ2-7; TRBD2 matches 14 bases. Germline CDR1 SGHRS, CDR2 YFSETQ. The CDR3 is made up of 15 amino acids. Germline trimming cut 4 bases from V and 3 bases from J; bases unmatched to any gene: 3. The CDR3 protein is CASSLGTSGSYEQYF. Written as DNA, the CDR3 is TGCGCCAGCAGCCTAGGGACTAGCGGGAGCTACGAGCAGTACTTC.

This clone was counted a few times. This chain uses TRBV18 with TRBJ2-1; 11 nucleotides line up with TRBD2. The V gene's germline CDR1 is KGHSH and CDR2 LQKENI. Trimming at V came to 4 bases and at J to 6 bases, leaving 2 bases not matched to a gene. The CDR3 has 14 amino acids. CDR3 sequence: CASSRLAGSNEQFF. The CDR3 region has the DNA TGTGCCAGCTCACGACTAGCGGGATCCAATGAGCAGTTCTTC.

This chain uses TRBV19 with TRBJ2-3; 7 nucleotides align to TRBD1. Germline CDR1 reads LNHDA; CDR2 reads SQIVND (reference sequence). The CDR3 has 15 residues. V was clipped by 10 bases and J by 5 bases; unmatched bases: 15. The CDR3 DNA is TGTGCCACCAAGCCCGGGACAGAAATTTTAGATACGCAGTATTTT. Translating gives CATKPGTEILDTQYF.

This sequence joins TRBV5-5 and TRBJ2-5; a possible D gene is TRBD1 (6 bases). The V gene lost 2 bases and the J gene lost 4 bases, with 12 bases spanning the gap. This CDR3 has 14 amino acids. CDR1 is SGHKS, CDR2 YYEKEE, per germline (reference sequence). CDR3 residues: CASSLPGVGETQYF. The CDR3 DNA reads as TGTGCCAGCAGCTTACCAGGGGTCGGAGAGACCCAGTACTTC.

The genes are TRBV7-7 and TRBJ2-6; D may be TRBD2 (6 bases). Germline CDR1 reads SSHAT; CDR2 reads FNYEAQ (reference sequence). The CDR3 runs 17 residues. Trimming took off 5 bases at V and 3 bases at J, with 17 bases between the two ends. CDR3 in amino acids: CASSPGTLRGGANVLTF. CDR3 coding DNA: TGTGCCAGCAGCCCCGGGACTCTCCGTGGTGGGGCCAACGTCCTGACTTTC.

The chain combines TRBV9 with TRBJ2-1, with 7 nucleotides matching TRBD1. The ends lost 0 bases at V and 5 bases at J; junction bases unmatched: 11. CDR1 and CDR2 (germline): SGDLS, YYNGEE. This CDR3 spans 17 amino acids. In DNA, the CDR3 is TGTGCCAGCAGCGTAGCCCTGACAGGGTGGTACCACAATGAGCAGTTCTTC. Translation gives CASSVALTGWYHNEQFF.

The chain uses TRBV29-1 and TRBJ2-5; the match to TRBD2 covers 9 bases. Trimming cost V 4 bases and J 4 bases; bases outside gene matches: 19. The CDR3 contains 18 residues. Germline V CDR1 and CDR2: SQVTM, ANQGSEA. CDR3 DNA sequence: TGCAGCGTTGCGTTATTGGGGGTAGCGGGAGCCGGGGGAGAGACCCAGTACTTC. Translating it yields CSVALLGVAGAGGETQYF.

The rearrangement uses TRBV6-6 and TRBJ1-1; D not resolved. The CDR3 is 14 residues long. V lost 6 bases and J 7 bases, leaving 18 bases between the germline ends. Germline V gene data show CDR1 as MNHNY and CDR2 as SVGAGI (reference sequence). The CDR3: CASSPTGSGFEAFF. CDR3 sequence (DNA): TGTGCCAGCAGCCCGACCGGGTCCGGGTTTGAAGCTTTCTTT.

This clone has only a few counts. This rearrangement joins TRBV7-6 to TRBJ2-5; D uncertain. Germline V CDR1 and CDR2: SGHVS, FNYEAQ. The CDR3 runs to 14 residues. The V end was cut by 5 bases, the J end by 2 bases, with 12 bases between. The CDR3 reads CASSTEYPQETQYF. The DNA for the CDR3 is TGTGCCAGCAGCACGGAGTATCCGCAAGAGACCCAGTACTTC.

V usage is TRBV19 and J usage is TRBJ2-3, with D perhaps TRBD1 (6 bases). The CDR3 totals 14 residues. Germline V gives CDR1 LNHDA, CDR2 SQIVND (reference sequence). V gave up 5 bases and J gave up 2 bases, with 11 bases separating them. CDR3 loop: CASSWTAYTDTQYF. The CDR3 DNA sequence: TGTGCCAGTAGTTGGACAGCATACACAGATACGCAGTATTTT.

This chain connects TRBV28 to TRBJ2-3, with D maybe TRBD1 (5 bases). Germline V CDR1 and CDR2: MDHEN, SYDVKM. The CDR3 length is 12 residues. V shed 8 bases and J shed 9 bases, with 15 bases lying between them. Written as DNA, the CDR3 is TGTGCCAGCTCTTCCCTATCAGGGACGCAGTATTTT. This sequence encodes CASSSLSGTQYF.

The gene calls are TRBV6-5 and TRBJ1-5; unclear D gene. V lost 6 bases and J 4 bases, leaving 4 bases between the germline ends. The CDR3 is 11 amino acids. Germline CDR1 MNHEY, CDR2 SVGAGI. The chain's CDR3 is CASRGNQPQHF. The CDR3, as DNA: TGTGCCAGCAGGGGAAATCAGCCCCAGCATTTT.

The chain employs TRBV29-1 and TRBJ1-2, with D perhaps TRBD1 (5 bases). V was trimmed by 6 bases and J by 4 bases, leaving 12 bases between them. This CDR3 region has 12 residues. Germline V CDR1 and CDR2: SQVTM, ANQGSEA. As DNA, the CDR3 is TGCAGCGTCCGGGACCTTCTCTATGGCTACACCTTC. Protein: CSVRDLLYGYTF.

The chain couples TRBV7-6 to TRBJ2-5; 7 nucleotides align to TRBD1. The CDR3 runs to 15 residues. V shed 1 base and J 4 bases; nucleotides not matched to a gene: 6. The germline CDR1 and CDR2 sequences are SGHVS and FNYEAQ. CDR3 sequence: CASSLEGASRETQYF. The CDR3 nucleotides read TGTGCCAGCAGCTTAGAGGGGGCTAGTAGAGAGACCCAGTACTTC.

The chain combines TRBV19 with TRBJ1-5; D is unclear. Looked up from germline, CDR1 is LNHDA and CDR2 is SQIVND (reference sequence). Trimming removed 8 bases at V and 0 bases at J, with 8 bases between. This CDR3 contains 13 residues. The CDR3 sequence: CASQRASNQPQHF. CDR3 in DNA: TGTGCCAGTCAGAGGGCTAGCAATCAGCCCCAGCATTTT.

The genes are TRBV2 and TRBJ2-7; tentatively, D is TRBD1 (5 bases). This CDR3 is 14 amino acids long. With 8 bases removed from V and 0 bases from J, the gap between germline ends came to 14 bases. Germline V lookup: CDR1 SNHLY, CDR2 FYNNEI. CDR3 sequence reads: CASQRTYLSYEQYF. The CDR3 DNA sequence: TGTGCCAGCCAAAGGACATACCTCTCCTACGAGCAGTACTTC.

The rearrangement joins TRBV6-5 to TRBJ2-1, with no clear D. The germline V and J ends were trimmed by 8 bases and 9 bases, with 8 bases remaining between them. In germline, CDR1 is MNHEY, CDR2 SVGAGI. The CDR3 runs 10 residues. CDR3 residues: CASGAPEQFF. Written as DNA, the CDR3 is TGTGCCAGCGGTGCACCTGAGCAGTTCTTC.

The J gene is TRBJ2-1, the V gene TRBV5-1; possible D gene TRBD2, 6 bases. Germline V gives CDR1 SGHRS, CDR2 YFSETQ. The CDR3 is made up of 16 amino acids. Trimming took 4 bases from V and 8 from J, leaving 22 bases between them. CDR3 in DNA: TGCGCCAGCAGCATTTCCCCCGGGACTCCCGGGGATGAGCAGTTCTTC. Its protein is CASSISPGTPGDEQFF.

The chain couples TRBV5-4 to TRBJ2-7; D gene uncertain. V gave up 2 bases and J gave up 6 bases, with 6 bases separating them. Per the germline V gene, CDR1 is SGHNT and CDR2 is YYREEE (reference sequence). This CDR3 is 11 amino acids long. In nucleotides, the CDR3 is TGTGCCAGCAGCTTTCAGAGCGAGCAGTACTTC. This encodes CASSFQSEQYF.

The chain employs TRBV27 and TRBJ2-7; 8 bases are a match to TRBD2. CDR3 size: 14 residues. V lost 5 bases and J lost 7; bases outside the gene matches: 10. CDR1 MNHEY and CDR2 SMNVEV come from the germline V gene (reference sequence). CDR3 amino acids: CASSPLAATGEQYF. The CDR3 DNA reads TGTGCCAGCAGTCCACTAGCGGCCACGGGGGAGCAGTACTTC.